This entry describes one T cell receptor (beta chain). What it recognizes is unknown. This sample was included in a study of a mutant IDH1 vaccine in newly diagnosed glioma. Study-level information: The treated group averaged around 40 years old and was roughly 60% male, about 38% female.

Documented time point: week 35, safety follow-up. The study gave 300 ug of mutant IDH1 20-mer peptide per vaccine dose, with topical imiquimod. Vaccinations, eight in total, occurred in weeks 1, 3, 5, 7, 11, 15, 19, 23. CDR3 length: 14 residues. With 6 bases clipped from V and 4 bases from J, the junction kept 4 bases outside the gene matches. CDR1 MGHDK and CDR2 SYGVNS come from the germline V gene. TCRdb's table, derived via immunoSEQ multiplex PCR, lists solely in-frame clones and lacks some. Among nearly 55,000 clones listed, around 84% were seen once. The V and J genes are TRBV25-1 and TRBJ2-3; 10 nucleotides agree with TRBD2. The specimen was PBMCs, collected from a glioma patient whose treatment included an IDH1 peptide vaccine. This clonotype was obtained from a woman aged 18-30 years with glioma. The CDR3 sequence: CASRERGGADTQYF. The DNA for the CDR3 is TGTGCCAGCAGGGAGCGGGGGGGCGCAGATACGCAGTATTTT.